Each of the 32 T cell receptor beta chains below was sequenced from the same sample in a study of cytomegalovirus exposure and HLA in healthy donors. The PCR contained 60 Vbeta and 13 Jbeta primers. Sequenced by immunoSEQ multiplex PCR; TCRdb stores in-frame clones only, minus some. Of more than 80,000 clones in the sample, about 85% are singletons; the top ten hold 1% to 1.5%. Sequenced material: PBMCs. These receptor sequences come from a girl aged 2-15 years in good health and CMV-seropositive.

The chain combines TRBV2 with TRBJ1-1, with D uncertain. This CDR3 has 15 amino acids. Germline-derived CDR1 and CDR2 are SNHLY and FYNNEI. V lost 6 bases and J lost 8, with 22 bases in between. CDR3 sequence (DNA): TGTGCCAGCAGAAGGTCCCCGTTCGACACTGGAGAAGCTTTCTTT. This translates into CASRRSPFDTGEAFF.

This clone was found a few times. The CDR3 bases are TGTGCCAGCAGCTCAGGGGGCTCTCAGCCCCAGCATTTT. Its protein is CASSSGGSQPQHF. The V call is TRBV6-5, the J call TRBJ1-5, with 8 bases lining up with TRBD1. The CDR3 consists of 13 residues. V lost 6 bases to trimming and J lost 6 bases; unmatched junction nucleotides: 4. Per the germline V gene, CDR1 is MNHEY and CDR2 is SVGAGI.

The V gene is TRBV25-1, the J gene TRBJ1-1; 10 positions agree with TRBD1. The CDR3 is 14 amino acids. Germline V CDR1 and CDR2: MGHDK, SYGVNS. V shed 4 bases, J shed 1 base, and the junction held 0 bases outside the gene matches. The CDR3 bases are TGTGCCAGCAGTGGACAGGGGGCGAACACTGAAGCTTTCTTT. Translation: CASSGQGANTEAFF.

The chain recombines TRBV4-1 with TRBJ2-2; 7 bases agree with TRBD2. This CDR3 is built from 17 residues. CDR1 is MGHRA, CDR2 YSYEKL, per germline. J was trimmed by 8 bases and V by 4 bases; bases with no gene match: 16. The CDR3 DNA sequence: TGCGCCAGCAGCCCGTTCGTCCTAGCGGATTTTGCTGGGGAGCTGTTTTTT. This sequence encodes CASSPFVLADFAGELFF.

The chain joins TRBV11-2 to TRBJ1-4; D gene unclear. The CDR3 is 15 residues long. CDR1 and CDR2 from the germline V gene are SGHAT and FQNNGV. Trimming took 1 base from V and 0 from J, leaving 6 bases between them. The CDR3 coding sequence is TGTGCCAGCAGCTTAGGGGCTACAACTAATGAAAAACTGTTTTTT. It translates to CASSLGATTNEKLFF.

The chain couples TRBV6-5 to TRBJ2-5, with a tentative D call TRBD2 (5 bases). Trimming took off 3 bases at V and 5 bases at J, with 19 bases between the two ends. Looked up from germline, CDR1 is MNHEY and CDR2 is SVGAGI. The CDR3 consists of 16 residues. CDR3 DNA: TGTGCCAGCAGTTATGGAGGCGGCCCTTCGGAGGAGACCCAGTACTTC. This sequence encodes CASSYGGGPSEETQYF.

This chain joins TRBV7-2 and TRBJ2-5, with 14 bases identical to TRBD2. With V trimmed by 1 base and J by 5 bases, 6 bases remained unmatched. The CDR3 consists of 17 residues. Germline values: CDR1 SGHTA, CDR2 FQGNSA. CDR3 protein: CASSLGGLAGDSETQYF. In DNA form, the CDR3 reads TGTGCCAGCAGCTTAGGGGGACTAGCGGGAGATTCTGAGACCCAGTACTTC. Together with reference TRBV7-2 and TRBJ2-5, the CDR3 gives the full variable domain: GAGVSQSPSNKVTEKGKDVELRCDPISGHTALYWYRQSLGQGLEFLIYFQGNSAPDKSGLPSDRFSAERTGGSVSTLTIQRTQQEDSAVYLCASSLGGLAGDSETQYFGPGTRLLVL.

The V gene is TRBV28, the J gene TRBJ2-2; tentatively, D is TRBD2 (5 bases). V lost 2 bases to trimming and J lost 2 bases, with 12 bases between them. The length of the CDR3 is 16 residues. Germline assignment: CDR1 MDHEN and CDR2 SYDVKM. The CDR3 DNA follows: TGTGCCAGCAGTTTAGGTCCGGGATCCAACACCGGGGAGCTGTTTTTT. Its translation: CASSLGPGSNTGELFF.

The rearrangement joins TRBV30 to TRBJ1-6; TRBD1 agrees at 10 bases. The CDR3 loop spans 14 amino acids. J lost 10 bases, V lost 5 bases, and 8 bases had no gene match. Germline assignment: CDR1 GTSNPN and CDR2 SVGIG (reference sequence). The CDR3 reads CAWGGQGFVSPLHF. DNA for the CDR3: TGTGCCTGGGGGGGACAGGGGTTTGTGTCACCCCTCCACTTT.

The V call is TRBV6-1, the J call TRBJ2-1; possibly TRBD2 for D (5 bases). The CDR3 sequence is 14 residues long. Trimming shortened V by 2 bases and J by 3 bases, and 8 bases separated the two germline ends. Germline V CDR1 and CDR2: MNHNS, SASEGT. The CDR3 region is CASSEIARYNEQFF. CDR3 sequence (DNA): TGTGCCAGCAGTGAAATAGCGCGCTACAATGAGCAGTTCTTC.

The chain employs TRBV5-1 and TRBJ2-3; D remains ambiguous. CDR3 length: 14 amino acids. Trimming cost V 0 bases and J 4 bases, with 9 bases left between them. CDR1 and CDR2 from the germline V gene are SGHRS and YFSETQ. In nucleotides, the CDR3 is TGCGCCAGCAGCTTGGATACAACCTCAGATACGCAGTATTTT. This sequence encodes CASSLDTTSDTQYF.

Of note for this clone: The junction differs from germline at one of its ends, possibly a read error. The V call is TRBV7-9, the J call TRBJ1-1; D perhaps matches TRBD1 (6 bases). The CDR3 length is 12 residues. Germline V gene sequence: CDR1 SEHNR, CDR2 FQNEAQ (reference sequence). This CDR3 is CSSSYRDTEAFF. DNA of the CDR3: TGTTCCAGCAGCTACAGGGACACTGAAGCTTTCTTT.

The chain carries TRBV21-1 and TRBJ1-1. TRBV21-1 is deemed a pseudogene. The CDR3 spans 15 residues. For the CDR3, the DNA is TGTGCCAGCAGCAAAGCGCAGAGAGGTAGCACTGAAGCTTTCTTT. Residues: CASSKAQRGSTEAFF.

The chain is built from TRBV28 and TRBJ2-3; the D gene is possibly TRBD1 (6 bases). This CDR3 comprises 14 residues. Germline V CDR1 and CDR2: MDHEN, SYDVKM. Trimming removed 6 bases at V and 3 bases at J, with 13 bases between. The chain's CDR3 is CASRDTGKTDTQYF. In DNA, the CDR3 is TGTGCCAGCAGGGATACAGGGAAGACAGATACGCAGTATTTT.

The V call is TRBV5-1, the J call TRBJ2-3; TRBD2 matches 11 bases. With V trimmed by 0 bases and J by 5 bases, 11 bases remained unmatched. Germline V gene data show CDR1 as SGHRS and CDR2 as YFSETQ. The CDR3 is 18 amino acids. In nucleotides, the CDR3 is TGCGCCAGCAGCTTGGTACTAGCGGGAGCGGGGAGGCGAGATACGCAGTATTTT. It yields the protein CASSLVLAGAGRRDTQYF.

The gene calls are TRBV30 and TRBJ2-1; perhaps TRBD2 as D (6 bases). V lost 4 bases and J lost 4, with 11 bases in between. Germline values: CDR1 GTSNPN, CDR2 SVGIG (reference sequence). The CDR3 is 13 amino acids. CDR3 sequence (DNA): TGTGCCTGGACCGGGACTCATTACAATGAGCAGTTCTTC. Amino acid sequence: CAWTGTHYNEQFF.

The chain uses TRBV6-5 and TRBJ2-3; D might be TRBD2 (6 bases). CDR3 length: 14 amino acids. Germline CDR1 is MNHEY and CDR2 is SVGAGI. V was shortened by 3 bases and J by 3 bases, with 10 bases between the two germline ends. The CDR3, as DNA: TGTGCCAGCAGTTATCGCGGGGCTACAGATACGCAGTATTTT. This sequence encodes CASSYRGATDTQYF.

The genes are TRBV27 and TRBJ1-2, with 7 bases aligning to TRBD1. CDR3 length equals 15 residues. Germline CDR1 MNHEY, CDR2 SMNVEV (reference sequence). The junction had 9 bases not matched to a gene; V was cut back by 4 bases and J by 4 bases. In DNA form, the CDR3 reads TGTGCCAGCAGTTCAACCGACAGGGACCTCTATGGCTACACCTTC. As protein: CASSSTDRDLYGYTF.

The genes are TRBV7-9 and TRBJ2-7; D is perhaps TRBD2 (5 bases). V was cut by 5 bases and J by 2 bases, with 16 bases left in between. CDR1 and CDR2 from the germline V gene are SEHNR and FQNEAQ (reference sequence). The CDR3 sequence is 15 residues long. The CDR3 nucleotides are TGTGCCAGCAGCCCAGCGGAGGTTGGCACCTACGAGCAGTACTTC. Its translation is CASSPAEVGTYEQYF.

The rearrangement links TRBV2 to TRBJ1-3, with 8 bases fitting TRBD1. This CDR3 spans 13 amino acids. V lost 6 bases and J lost 6; bases outside the gene matches: 4. The germline CDR1 and CDR2 sequences are SNHLY and FYNNEI. The CDR3 loop reads CASRQGGENTIYF. The CDR3 coding sequence is TGTGCCAGCAGACAGGGGGGAGAAAACACCATATATTTT.

The rearrangement uses TRBV6-5 and TRBJ2-3, with a possible D match to TRBD2 (6 bases). Trimming removed 4 bases at V and 5 bases at J, with 19 bases between. CDR3 length: 16 amino acids. Germline CDR1 MNHEY, CDR2 SVGAGI. DNA for the CDR3: TGTGCCAGCAGTTCCTTTCTACTGCGGGGTCGAGATACGCAGTATTTT. Translated, it gives CASSSFLLRGRDTQYF.

J is TRBJ1-5 and V is TRBV28; 7 bases fit TRBD1. The CDR3 is 13 amino acids. V shed 8 bases and J 5 bases; nucleotides not matched to a gene: 6. CDR1 and CDR2 from the germline V gene are MDHEN and SYDVKM. CDR3 sequence: CASWGTVYQPQHF. Written as DNA, the CDR3 is TGTGCCAGCTGGGGGACAGTCTATCAGCCCCAGCATTTT.

This chain uses TRBV9 with TRBJ1-3; no clear D. Trimming stripped 3 bases from V and 0 bases from J, with 4 bases between. There are 13 residues in the CDR3. Germline V gives CDR1 SGDLS, CDR2 YYNGEE. The DNA of the CDR3 is TGTGCCAGCAGCGCCAACTCTGGAAACACCATATATTTT. The encoded protein is CASSANSGNTIYF.

The chain recombines TRBV19 with TRBJ1-2; D remains unclear. There are 13 residues in the CDR3. The V end lost 6 bases, the J end lost 7 bases, and 15 bases lay between the germline ends. CDR1 is LNHDA and CDR2 is SQIVND in the germline V gene (reference sequence). This CDR3 reads CASRERGGSGYTF. Here the CDR3 DNA reads TGTGCCAGTAGGGAACGGGGAGGGAGTGGCTACACCTTC.

V and J are TRBV7-9 and TRBJ1-5, with D perhaps matching TRBD1 (6 bases). The germline gives CDR1 SEHNR, CDR2 FQNEAQ (reference sequence). V was pared by 5 bases and J by 5 bases, with 19 bases between. The CDR3 spans 16 residues. CDR3 sequence reads: CASSGQPRGVYQPQHF. The CDR3 DNA is TGTGCCAGCAGCGGACAGCCCCGGGGAGTATATCAGCCCCAGCATTTT.

The V gene is TRBV6-1, the J gene TRBJ1-1, with TRBD1 matching 8 bases. V lost 5 bases, J lost 4 bases, and 3 bases stayed unmatched. This CDR3 is 13 amino acids long. In germline, CDR1 is MNHNS, CDR2 SASEGT. CDR3 protein: CASSPDRGTEAFF. The DNA for the CDR3 is TGTGCCAGCAGTCCCGACAGGGGCACTGAAGCTTTCTTT.

The rearrangement links TRBV30 to TRBJ1-1; 7 positions agree with TRBD1. Germline V lookup: CDR1 GTSNPN, CDR2 SVGIG (reference sequence). The trim removed 4 bases at V and 0 bases at J, leaving 5 bases unmatched. The CDR3 runs 14 residues. CDR3 region: CAWIPGQLNTEAFF. CDR3 DNA sequence: TGTGCCTGGATCCCGGGACAGTTGAACACTGAAGCTTTCTTT.

The chain employs TRBV5-6 and TRBJ2-3, with a tentative D call TRBD2 (5 bases). From germline, CDR1 is SGHDT and CDR2 YYEEEE. The CDR3 covers 14 residues. V lost 5 bases and J lost 8, with 18 bases in between. The CDR3: CASSAPGWESTQYF. The CDR3 DNA follows: TGTGCCAGCAGTGCACCGGGGTGGGAGAGTACGCAGTATTTT.

A single count supports this clone. The rearrangement joins TRBV29-1 to TRBJ1-1; D gene uncertain. The CDR3 contains 15 residues. The ends were cut back, 1 base at V and 0 bases at J, with 12 bases in the middle. Per the germline V gene, CDR1 is SQVTM and CDR2 is ANQGSEA. Here the CDR3 DNA reads TGCAGCGTTGAAGGGGCGAGGGAAATGAACACTGAAGCTTTCTTT. It encodes CSVEGAREMNTEAFF.

The chain has TRBV5-1 and TRBJ1-2; unclear D gene. The CDR3 covers 12 residues. The germline gives CDR1 SGHRS, CDR2 YFSETQ. Trimming shortened V by 5 bases and J by 4 bases, and 9 bases separated the two germline ends. CDR3 in DNA: TGCGCCAGCAGTTTTACGGGCTATGGCTACACCTTC. Its protein is CASSFTGYGYTF.

The chain combines TRBV5-1 with TRBJ2-3; D gene unclear. V dropped 1 base and J dropped 6 bases, with 9 bases sitting between them. Per the germline V gene, CDR1 is SGHRS and CDR2 is YFSETQ. There are 13 residues in the CDR3. The CDR3 sequence: CASSLFVEDTQYF. The CDR3 DNA is TGCGCCAGCAGCTTGTTCGTGGAGGATACGCAGTATTTT. The complete variable domain, with remaining parts taken from reference TRBV5-1 and TRBJ2-3, reads KAGVTQTPRYLIKTRGQQVTLSCSPISGHRSVSWYQQTPGQGLQFLFEYFSETQRNKGNFPGRFSGRQFSNSRSEMNVSTLELGDSALYLCASSLFVEDTQYFGPGTRLTVL.

The V gene is TRBV4-1, the J gene TRBJ1-6; D is unresolved. CDR3 length equals 16 residues. Germline V gene sequence: CDR1 MGHRA, CDR2 YSYEKL. Trimming left V 0 bases short and J 7 bases short, with 13 bases between. The CDR3 coding sequence is TGCGCCAGCAGCCAAGATCCTGGACTGGTGAATTCACCCCTCCACTTT. Translation gives CASSQDPGLVNSPLHF.